A single sample gave rise to the 22 T cell receptor beta chains below, sequenced in a study of shared clonotypes between healthy human individuals. TCRdb's table, derived via immunoSEQ multiplex PCR, lists solely in-frame clones and lacks some. This sample yields around 1,000,000 clones, of which roughly 80% are seen a single time; about 0.89% belongs to the top ten. The sample was memory CD4+ T cells from PBMCs. The subset was: CD45RA-negative fraction. These receptors all come from a man aged 18 to 30 in good health. Some clones in this sample may be carry-over from other donors' samples.

The V and J genes are TRBV9 and TRBJ2-1; TRBD2 matches at 10 bases. Trimming removed 0 bases from V and 1 base from J; junction bases left unmatched: 1. Germline V lookup: CDR1 SGDLS, CDR2 YYNGEE. The CDR3 runs to 16 residues. For the CDR3, the DNA is TGTGCCAGCAGCGTAGAACTAGCGGGATCCTACAATGAGCAGTTCTTC. Its translation: CASSVELAGSYNEQFF.

Only a few counts were recorded for this clone. CDR3 nucleotide sequence: TGTGCCAGCTTAGCGGGAGGGAGCACCGGGGAGCTGTTTTTT. Protein product: CASLAGGSTGELFF. The rearrangement links TRBV28 to TRBJ2-2, with TRBD2 matching over 11 bases. The V and J ends lost 8 bases and 4 bases, in that order; junction bases with no gene match: 3. Germline CDR1 is MDHEN and CDR2 is SYDVKM. The CDR3 has 14 residues.

V is TRBV29-1 and J is TRBJ2-5; D is perhaps TRBD1 (5 bases). Germline values: CDR1 SQVTM, CDR2 ANQGSEA. V was shortened by 6 bases and J by 2 bases, with 13 bases between the two germline ends. There are 13 residues in the CDR3. The CDR3 sequence: CSVQRQQQETQYF. CDR3 DNA: TGCAGCGTCCAGAGACAGCAACAAGAGACCCAGTACTTC. The full variable domain, with the rest looked up from reference TRBV29-1 and TRBJ2-5, is SAVISQKPSRDICQRGTSLTIQCQVDSQVTMMFWYRQQPGQSLTLIATANQGSEATYESGFVIDKFPISRPNLTFSTLTVSNMSPEDSSIYLCSVQRQQQETQYFGPGTRLLVL.

This clone was counted between two and nine times. The J gene is TRBJ1-1, the V gene TRBV5-6; a possible D gene is TRBD1 (6 bases). The germline CDR1 and CDR2 sequences are SGHDT and YYEEEE. The CDR3 loop spans 13 amino acids. The V gene lost 4 bases and the J gene lost 5 bases, with 12 bases spanning the gap. The CDR3 DNA is TGTGCCAGCAGCGGAACCACAGGGACTGAAGCTTTCTTT. Its protein is CASSGTTGTEAFF.

The chain links TRBV5-1 to TRBJ2-5; D ambiguous. Trimming stripped 3 bases from V and 10 bases from J, with 13 bases between. The germline CDR1 and CDR2 sequences are SGHRS and YFSETQ. The CDR3 totals 12 residues. The CDR3 reads CASSYPPRGQYF. In DNA form, the CDR3 reads TGCGCCAGCAGCTACCCCCCGAGAGGCCAGTACTTC.

This clone came up once. The chain is built from TRBV18 and TRBJ2-2; tentatively, D is TRBD1 (5 bases). V lost 3 bases to trimming and J lost 13 bases, with 9 bases between them. Germline V lookup: CDR1 KGHSH, CDR2 LQKENI. The CDR3 is 11 residues long. CDR3 sequence reads: CASSPQGRLFF. The CDR3 DNA follows: TGTGCCAGCTCACCCCAGGGAAGGCTGTTTTTT.

The chain uses TRBV7-8 and TRBJ1-5; D might be TRBD1 (5 bases). The V and J ends lost 5 bases and 5 bases respectively, with 13 bases between them. The CDR3 covers 14 residues. Germline V CDR1 and CDR2: SGHVS, FQNEAQ. As DNA, the CDR3 is TGTGCCAGCAGCCACGACAGTTCTTATCAGCCCCAGCATTTT. Translating gives CASSHDSSYQPQHF.

This chain connects TRBV7-9 to TRBJ2-7; TRBD1 is a possible D gene (5 bases). The CDR3 is 15 residues long. Trimming removed 2 bases at V and 2 bases at J, with 13 bases between. CDR1 and CDR2 (germline): SEHNR, FQNEAQ (reference sequence). In nucleotides, the CDR3 is TGTGCCAGCAGCTTATCACAGGTTACCGCCTACGAGCAGTACTTC. It yields the protein CASSLSQVTAYEQYF. Based on the CDR3 plus reference TRBV7-9 and TRBJ2-7, the full variable domain is DTGVSQNPRHKITKRGQNVTFRCDPISEHNRLYWYRQTLGQGPEFLTYFQNEAQLEKSRLLSDRFSAERPKGSFSTLEIQRTEQGDSAMYLCASSLSQVTAYEQYFGPGTRLTVT.

The chain combines TRBV2 with TRBJ2-1, with 8 bases that match TRBD2. The CDR3 covers 15 residues. CDR1 and CDR2 from the germline V gene are SNHLY and FYNNEI. The trim removed 7 bases at V and 0 bases at J, leaving 5 bases unmatched. In nucleotides, the CDR3 is TGTGCCAGCAAGGAGCGGGGGAGCTCCTACAATGAGCAGTTCTTC. This encodes CASKERGSSYNEQFF.

The chain combines TRBV28 with TRBJ1-2; D ambiguous. Germline lookup yields CDR1 MDHEN and CDR2 SYDVKM. The CDR3 runs to 16 residues. V was trimmed by 6 bases and J by 5 bases, leaving 22 bases between them. The CDR3 protein is CASSTDQEGVIYGYTF. The CDR3 DNA reads TGTGCCAGCAGCACCGACCAGGAGGGTGTGATTTATGGCTACACCTTC.

With regard to this clone: This CDR3 is also generated by other DNA sequences in the sample. The rearrangement uses TRBV6-5 and TRBJ1-1; a weak D match, TRBD1 (5 bases). The CDR3 contains 12 residues. Germline values: CDR1 MNHEY, CDR2 SVGAGI. Trimming stripped 0 bases from V and 11 bases from J, with 10 bases between. In DNA form, the CDR3 reads TGTGCCAGCAGTTACTCGGGGGGTACGGCTTTCTTT. This codes for CASSYSGGTAFF.

The rearrangement joins TRBV7-2 to TRBJ2-7; TRBD2 matches 7 bases. Germline loops: CDR1 SGHTA, CDR2 FQGNSA. The CDR3 contains 15 residues. V shed 5 bases, J shed 5 bases, and the junction held 12 bases outside the gene matches. CDR3 sequence: CASSPTGWGGNEQYF. CDR3 nucleotides: TGTGCCAGCAGCCCAACGGGGTGGGGGGGGAACGAGCAGTACTTC.

This clone was seen only once. This chain links TRBV5-1 with TRBJ1-4; 12 bases fit TRBD1. CDR3 size: 17 residues. Per the germline V gene, CDR1 is SGHRS and CDR2 is YFSETQ. V lost 0 bases and J lost 7; bases outside the gene matches: 7. The CDR3 DNA reads TGCGCCAGCAGCTTGGCAAGGGGACAGGGGGCTGGTGAAAAACTGTTTTTT. Amino acid sequence: CASSLARGQGAGEKLFF.

Regarding this clone: Other DNA sequences in this specimen translate into the identical CDR3. The chain has TRBV18 and TRBJ2-5, with D tentatively TRBD2 (6 bases). There are 13 residues in the CDR3. Trimming stripped 3 bases from V and 5 bases from J, with 10 bases between. The germline CDR1 and CDR2 sequences are KGHSH and LQKENI. Written as DNA, the CDR3 is TGTGCCAGCTCACCGGGACTTCGGGAGACCCAGTACTTC. It is translated as CASSPGLRETQYF.

The chain is built from TRBV30 and TRBJ2-3, with 7 nucleotides matching TRBD2. Unmatched junction bases numbered 3, after V lost 3 bases and J lost 3 bases. The CDR3 length is 13 residues. Germline CDR1 is GTSNPN and CDR2 is SVGIG (reference sequence). CDR3 in amino acids: CAWRKGGTDTQYF. In DNA form, the CDR3 reads TGTGCCTGGAGAAAGGGAGGGACAGATACGCAGTATTTT.

This clone has just one count. The rearrangement uses TRBV7-6 and TRBJ2-7; a weak D match, TRBD2 (6 bases). Trimming took 4 bases from V and 0 from J, leaving 10 bases between them. The CDR3 runs to 14 residues. The germline gives CDR1 SGHVS, CDR2 FNYEAQ. CDR3 nucleotides: TGTGCCAGCAGCTCATTAGCGGTCTCCTACGAGCAGTACTTC. It yields the protein CASSSLAVSYEQYF.

Comment on this clone: This likely reflects a read error, since a far larger clone is one base away. Different DNA sequences within this sample yield the same CDR3. The chain couples TRBV28 to TRBJ2-1, with D hard to call. The CDR3 loop spans 12 amino acids. V was pared by 6 bases and J by 3 bases, with 6 bases between. CDR1 and CDR2 (germline): MDHEN, SYDVKM. The CDR3 DNA follows: TGTGCCAGCAGCCTAGGCTACAATGAGCAGTTCTTC. This sequence encodes CASSLGYNEQFF.

This clone has just a few counts. This rearrangement joins TRBV12-2 to TRBJ1-1. TRBV12-2 is labeled a pseudogene. The CDR3 length is 16 residues. The CDR3 reads CASRLPLSRPRTEAFF. CDR3 nucleotide sequence: TGTGCAAGTCGCCTACCCTTGAGCAGGCCGAGGACTGAAGCTTTCTTT.

The V gene is TRBV4-2, the J gene TRBJ2-5; D possibly uses TRBD1 or TRBD2 (6 bases each). Germline V lookup: CDR1 LGHNA, CDR2 YNFKEQ. Trimming shortened V by 1 base and J by 7 bases, and 16 bases separated the two germline ends. This CDR3 comprises 15 residues. CDR3 sequence (DNA): TGTGCCAGCAGCCAAGCAGCTTTGGGGGGCGTGACCCAGTACTTC. Encoded protein: CASSQAALGGVTQYF.

The rearrangement joins TRBV7-7 to TRBJ2-1; 10 bases map to TRBD1. The germline gives CDR1 SSHAT, CDR2 FNYEAQ (reference sequence). This CDR3 region has 15 residues. After removal of 5 bases from V and 2 bases from J, the junction contained 3 bases not matched to a gene. Here the CDR3 reads CASSVGTGAYNEQFF. The CDR3 bases are TGTGCCAGCAGCGTCGGGACAGGGGCCTACAATGAGCAGTTCTTC.

The chain links TRBV28 to TRBJ2-2; tentatively, D is TRBD1 or TRBD2 (9 bases each). Germline values: CDR1 MDHEN, CDR2 SYDVKM. CDR3 length: 17 residues. V was clipped by 5 bases and J by 6 bases, with 22 bases between them. In DNA, the CDR3 is TGTGCCAGCAGTCCCCGGGACAGGGTAGCGGGGGCCGGGGAGCTGTTTTTT. It yields the protein CASSPRDRVAGAGELFF.

The chain joins TRBV5-6 to TRBJ1-3; TRBD1 matches 7 bases. V shed 3 bases and J 1 base; nucleotides not matched to a gene: 7. CDR3 length: 16 residues. CDR1 SGHDT and CDR2 YYEEEE come from the germline V gene. CDR3 region: CASSYKTGRSGNTIYF. The CDR3 coding sequence is TGTGCCAGCAGCTACAAGACAGGGAGGTCTGGAAACACCATATATTTT.